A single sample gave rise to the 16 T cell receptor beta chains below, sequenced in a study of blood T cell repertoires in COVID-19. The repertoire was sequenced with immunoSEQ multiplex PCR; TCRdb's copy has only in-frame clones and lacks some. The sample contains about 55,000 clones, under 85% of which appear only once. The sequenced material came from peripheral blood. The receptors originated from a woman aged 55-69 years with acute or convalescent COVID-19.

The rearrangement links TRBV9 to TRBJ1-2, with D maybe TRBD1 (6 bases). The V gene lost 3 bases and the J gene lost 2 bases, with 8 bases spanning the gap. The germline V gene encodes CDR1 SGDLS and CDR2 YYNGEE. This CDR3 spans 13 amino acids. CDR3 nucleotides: TGTGCCAGCAGCGAGGGGGTCAACTATGGCTACACCTTC. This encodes CASSEGVNYGYTF.

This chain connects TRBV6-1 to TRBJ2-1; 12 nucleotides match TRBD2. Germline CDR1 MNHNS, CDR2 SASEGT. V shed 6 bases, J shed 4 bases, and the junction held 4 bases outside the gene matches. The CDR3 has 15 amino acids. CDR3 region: CASSQTSGGYNEQFF. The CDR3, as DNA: TGTGCCAGCAGCCAGACTAGCGGGGGATACAATGAGCAGTTCTTC.

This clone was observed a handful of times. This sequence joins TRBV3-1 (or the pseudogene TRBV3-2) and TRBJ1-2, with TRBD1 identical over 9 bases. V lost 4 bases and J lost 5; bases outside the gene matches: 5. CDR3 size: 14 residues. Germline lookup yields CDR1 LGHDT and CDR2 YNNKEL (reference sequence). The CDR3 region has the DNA TGTGCCAGCAGCCTCGGGACAGGGCCTTATGGCTACACCTTC. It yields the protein CASSLGTGPYGYTF.

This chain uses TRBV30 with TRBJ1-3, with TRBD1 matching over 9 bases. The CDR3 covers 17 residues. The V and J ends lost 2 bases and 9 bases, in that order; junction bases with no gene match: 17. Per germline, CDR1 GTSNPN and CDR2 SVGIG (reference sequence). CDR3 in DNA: TGTGCCTGGAGTCCAGTGGGACAGGGTGAGAGGGGCAGCACCATATATTTT. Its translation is CAWSPVGQGERGSTIYF.

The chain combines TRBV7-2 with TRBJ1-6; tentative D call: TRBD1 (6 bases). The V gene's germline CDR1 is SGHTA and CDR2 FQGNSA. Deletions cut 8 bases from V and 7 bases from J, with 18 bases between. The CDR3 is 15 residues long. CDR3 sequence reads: CASGGKGVQNSPLHF. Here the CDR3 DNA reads TGTGCCAGCGGGGGAAAGGGGGTTCAGAATTCACCCCTCCACTTT.

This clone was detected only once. CDR3 DNA sequence: TGTGCCACCAGTGCTTTTCCATGTCCGGGGACAGCCTTAACCTACGAGCAGTACTTC. Its protein product is CATSAFPCPGTALTYEQYF. The rearrangement uses TRBV24-1 and TRBJ2-7, with 7 bases that match TRBD1. Germline CDR1 reads KGHDR; CDR2 reads SFDVKD. The J segment lost 2 bases and the V segment lost 5 bases, leaving 20 bases of the junction unmatched. This CDR3 region has 19 residues.

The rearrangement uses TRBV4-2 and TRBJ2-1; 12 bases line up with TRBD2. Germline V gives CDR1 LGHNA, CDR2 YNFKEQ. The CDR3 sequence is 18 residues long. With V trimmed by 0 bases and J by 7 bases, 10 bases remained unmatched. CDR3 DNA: TGTGCCAGCAGCCAAGATAGGTTTCTAGCGGGAGGGGGGAATGAGCAGTTCTTC. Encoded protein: CASSQDRFLAGGGNEQFF.

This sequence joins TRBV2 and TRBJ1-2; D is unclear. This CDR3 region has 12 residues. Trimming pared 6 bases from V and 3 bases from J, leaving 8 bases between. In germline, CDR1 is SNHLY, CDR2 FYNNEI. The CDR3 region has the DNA TGTGCCAGCAGCGAATCAGACTATGGCTACACCTTC. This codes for CASSESDYGYTF.

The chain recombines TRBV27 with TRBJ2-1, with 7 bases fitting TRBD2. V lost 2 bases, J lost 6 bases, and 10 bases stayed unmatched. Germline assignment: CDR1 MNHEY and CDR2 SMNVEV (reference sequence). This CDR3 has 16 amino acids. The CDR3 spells CASSLERSSGRNEQFF. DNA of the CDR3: TGTGCCAGCAGTTTAGAACGGAGTAGCGGGCGCAATGAGCAGTTCTTC.

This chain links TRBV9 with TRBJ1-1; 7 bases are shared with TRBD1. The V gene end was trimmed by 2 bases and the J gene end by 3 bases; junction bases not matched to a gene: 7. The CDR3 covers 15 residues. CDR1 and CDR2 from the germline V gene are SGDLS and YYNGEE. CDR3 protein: CASSVRQGFDTEAFF. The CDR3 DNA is TGTGCCAGCAGCGTCCGACAGGGTTTCGACACTGAAGCTTTCTTT.

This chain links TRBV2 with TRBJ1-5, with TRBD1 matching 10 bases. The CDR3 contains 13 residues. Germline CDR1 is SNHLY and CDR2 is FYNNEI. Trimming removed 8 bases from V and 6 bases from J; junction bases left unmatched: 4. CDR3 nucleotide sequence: TGTGCCAGCTCCGACAGGGGGCTTCAGCCCCAGCATTTT. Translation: CASSDRGLQPQHF. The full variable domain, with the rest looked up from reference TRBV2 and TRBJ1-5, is EPEVTQTPSHQVTQMGQEVILRCVPISNHLYFYWYRQILGQKVEFLVSFYNNEISEKSEIFDDQFSVERPDGSNFTLKIRSTKLEDSAMYFCASSDRGLQPQHFGDGTRLSIL.

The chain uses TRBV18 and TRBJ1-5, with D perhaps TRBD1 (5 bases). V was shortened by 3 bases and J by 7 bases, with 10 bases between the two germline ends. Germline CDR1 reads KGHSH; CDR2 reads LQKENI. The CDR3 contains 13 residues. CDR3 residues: CASSPGTGQPQHF. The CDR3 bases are TGTGCCAGCTCACCTGGAACAGGACAGCCCCAGCATTTT. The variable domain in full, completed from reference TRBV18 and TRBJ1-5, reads NAGVMQNPRHLVRRRGQEARLRCSPMKGHSHVYWYRQLPEEGLKFMVYLQKENIIDESGMPKERFSAEFPKEGPSILRIQQVVRGDSAAYFCASSPGTGQPQHFGDGTRLSIL.

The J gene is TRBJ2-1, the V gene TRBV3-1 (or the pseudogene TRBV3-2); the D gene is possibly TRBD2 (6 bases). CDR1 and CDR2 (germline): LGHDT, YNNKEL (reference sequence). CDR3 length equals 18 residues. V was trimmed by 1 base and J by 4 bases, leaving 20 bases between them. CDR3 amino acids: CASSQVSGGARTYNEQFF. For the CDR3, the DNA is TGTGCCAGCAGCCAAGTGTCTGGCGGGGCGAGAACTTACAATGAGCAGTTCTTC.

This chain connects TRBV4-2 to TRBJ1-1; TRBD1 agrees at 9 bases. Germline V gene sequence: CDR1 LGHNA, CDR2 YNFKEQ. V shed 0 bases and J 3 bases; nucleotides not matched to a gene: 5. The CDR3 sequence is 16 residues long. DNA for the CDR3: TGTGCCAGCAGCCAAGATACCGGGACAGGGTACACTGAAGCTTTCTTT. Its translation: CASSQDTGTGYTEAFF.

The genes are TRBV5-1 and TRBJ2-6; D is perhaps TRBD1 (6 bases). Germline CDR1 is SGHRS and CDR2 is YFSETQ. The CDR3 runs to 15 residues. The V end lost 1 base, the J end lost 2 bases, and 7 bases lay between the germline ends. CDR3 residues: CASSLSGAGANVLTF. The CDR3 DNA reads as TGCGCCAGCAGCTTGTCAGGGGCTGGGGCCAACGTCCTGACTTTC.

The CDR3 nucleotides read TGCGCCAGCAGCCAAAGGGCCATGGGAGACGAGCAGTACTTC. It is translated as CASSQRAMGDEQYF. V usage is TRBV4-1 and J usage is TRBJ2-7; possibly TRBD2 for D (5 bases). V was shortened by 2 bases and J by 5 bases, with 13 bases between the two germline ends. CDR1 is MGHRA, CDR2 YSYEKL, per germline. The CDR3 totals 14 residues.